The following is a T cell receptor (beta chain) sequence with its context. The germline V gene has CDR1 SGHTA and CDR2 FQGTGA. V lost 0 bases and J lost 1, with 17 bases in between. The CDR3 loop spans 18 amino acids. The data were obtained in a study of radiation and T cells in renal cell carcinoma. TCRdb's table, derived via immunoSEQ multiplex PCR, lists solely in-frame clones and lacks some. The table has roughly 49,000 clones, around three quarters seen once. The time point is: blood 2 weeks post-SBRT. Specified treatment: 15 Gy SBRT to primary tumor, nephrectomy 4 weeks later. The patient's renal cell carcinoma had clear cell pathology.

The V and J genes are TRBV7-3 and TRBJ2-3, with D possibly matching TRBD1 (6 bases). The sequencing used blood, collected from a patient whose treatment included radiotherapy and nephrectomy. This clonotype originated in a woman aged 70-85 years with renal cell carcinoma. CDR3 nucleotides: TGTGCCAGCAGCTTAACCGGAGCCGGGACACGAGGCACAGATACGCAGTATTTT. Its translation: CASSLTGAGTRGTDTQYF. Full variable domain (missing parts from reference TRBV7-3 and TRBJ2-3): GAGVSQTPSNKVTEKGKYVELRCDPISGHTALYWYRQSLGQGPEFLIYFQGTGAADDSGLPNDRFFAVRPEGSVSTLKIQRTERGDSAVYLCASSLTGAGTRGTDTQYFGPGTRLTVL.